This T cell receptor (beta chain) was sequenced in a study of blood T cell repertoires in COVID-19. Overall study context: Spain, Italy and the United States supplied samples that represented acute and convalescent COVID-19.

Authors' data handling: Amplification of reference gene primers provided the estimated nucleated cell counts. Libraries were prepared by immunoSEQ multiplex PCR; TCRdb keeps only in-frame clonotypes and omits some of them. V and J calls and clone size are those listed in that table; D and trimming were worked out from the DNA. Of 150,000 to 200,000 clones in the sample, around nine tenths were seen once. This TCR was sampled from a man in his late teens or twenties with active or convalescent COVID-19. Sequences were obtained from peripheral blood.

CDR3 DNA: TGTGCCAGCAGCGCCTACTATGGCTACACCTTC. Amino acids: CASSAYYGYTF. V usage is TRBV9 and J usage is TRBJ1-2; D uncertain. CDR1 is SGDLS, CDR2 YYNGEE, per germline. The CDR3 has 11 residues. The V gene lost 3 bases and the J gene lost 3 bases, with 3 bases spanning the gap.